This T cell receptor beta chain originates from a study of blood T cell repertoires in COVID-19 (dated by TCRdb to 2019 to 2021). Study-wide context: Collaborator samples came from the United States, Italy and Spain and covered acute and convalescent phases of COVID-19. Where HLA class I and class II types were available, the types were taken from metadata supplied by the sample provider, not from assay-based typing. The repertoires were made available in a free public database intended to serve as a resource for research on the immune response to SARS-CoV-2. The samples were drawn from the first 160 participants of the ongoing ImmuneRACE study and from over 950 subjects provided by 6 global collaborators. The prospective study material was composed of cDNA or gDNA derived from T cells, B-cell-depleted T cells, or PBMCs. A de-identified subject ID, COVID-19 status, age in years and sex were almost always included in the sample metadata. The dataset comprised deeply sampled blood TCRbeta repertoires from subjects exposed to, actively infected with, or recovered from COVID-19.

TCRbeta CDR3 regions were amplified from genomic DNA by means of the immunoSEQ Assay, a bias-controlled multiplex PCR. In the source study's methods: Within the assay, amplification of reference gene primers was used to estimate how many nucleated cells each sample contained. To quantify the absolute abundance of each unique TCRbeta CDR3 rearrangement, sequence reads were collapsed and filtered. Productive Simpson clonality was computed per sample as the square root of Simpson's diversity index over productive rearrangements. TCRdb re-hosts the immuneACCESS table, in-frame sequences only. Its copies lack some clones; in the studies checked, an unresolved V gene accounts for under half of them, and the cause for the rest is not known. V, J and clone size are taken as reported in that table, and D and trimming were inferred from the DNA itself. This sample gives 300,000 to 400,000 clones in total; about 90% of them show up just once. 6.5% to 9.5% of the sample comes from the top ten.

Of note for this clone: Which antigen it targets is not known. No much larger clone is present one base from it, and per-base qualities are unavailable.

The paper's findings and limits, for the study overall: How much clinical and demographic metadata was included differed by source and by participant, and the metadata was provided uncurated.

Samples from volunteer blood donors who had recovered from COVID-19 were contributed by a second Seattle source. The collaborating institutions used their own protocols to collect whole blood in K2EDTA tubes. For TCRbeta analysis, collaborators shipped samples as frozen whole blood, isolated PBMCs, or DNA extracted from either of those sample types. Inclusive of the bounding cysteine and phenylalanine, the CDR3 is 14 residues long. Only the CDR3 part of the read is kept: 42 bases, read in frame from the first base. Taken from the germline V gene (reference sequence), the CDR1 and CDR2 loops are SGHKS and YYEKEE. The germline V end is reduced by 2 bases and the J end by 13 bases; junction bases left unmatched: 12.

The chain was built from TRBV5-5 and TRBJ2-5; TRBD2 lines up with 9 middle nucleotides. Sequencing input: peripheral blood. This sequence was found in a woman in her 50s who had recovered from COVID-19. The DNA sequence is as follows: TGTGCCAGCAGCTTCGGGCGGGGGGGTTTTATGTCGTACTTC. Its amino acids are CASSFGRGGFMSYF.